What follows describes a single T cell receptor beta chain. This clonotype was counted a few times. The specificity of this receptor is unknown. The input lacks base qualities; no much larger clone sits a single base away. Receptors were amplified or captured by 5' RACE. Data came from a NextSeq 500. Unique molecular identifiers were attached to individual cDNA molecules in the TCR library protocol so that sequencing error and PCR bias could be corrected. Sequencing covered both TCR alpha and beta chains, and within each sample the abundances of alpha and beta sequences were tightly co-correlated. Under the source paper's analysis protocol: V gene, J gene and CDR3 annotation of TCR sequences was performed with Decombinator V4. TCRs were defined as expanded if a significant change between any two time points was detected under a Poisson model with p below 0.0001. TCR abundances were normalised to the total number of TCRs sequenced per sample and were expressed as counts per million. TRAV1-2 paired with TRAJ12, TRAJ20 or TRAJ33 defined MAIT TCRs, while TRAV10 paired with TRAJ18 defined iNKT TCRs. A search of VDJdb, accessed on 1 November 2021, was run for TCRs annotated to CMV, EBV and SARS-CoV-2, with TCRs annotated for multiple antigens excluded. TCRdb reanalyzed the raw reads on its own, using fastp at Q25 for trimming and MiXCR for clone calling, and kept in-frame beta chains. Rows are combined by CDR3 protein, so each entry shows the most common genes and DNA. TCRdb's processing, not the authors' own work, is the source of the V and J calls. A total of 60,000 to 90,000 distinct CDR3 sequences appear in this sample, 9% to 10% of them only once. The top ten clonotypes cover 4.8% of the sample.

This entry comes from a study of early T cells in non-severe SARS-CoV-2 infection (dated by TCRdb to the early 2020s). A note on the overall study: Bulk RNA from unsorted whole blood was used for TCR sequencing, so alpha and beta chains could not be paired. On the study overall, not on this receptor specifically: VDJdb matching was skewed toward anti-spike CD8 responses, so virus-specific expansions were likely underestimated and private and CD4 specificities were missed.

This was a case-control study nested in a cohort of healthcare workers in London, UK, who had nasopharyngeal swab PCR tests and blood samples taken every week. Healthcare workers were recruited between 23 and 31 March 2020, during the week of the UK lockdown, and were followed weekly for up to about 15 weeks. The CDR3 numbers 13 residues from cysteine through phenylalanine. CDR3 DNA only is kept here, 39 bases in frame from base 1. Trimming leaves V shorter by 8 bases and J shorter by 10 bases, with the junction holding 11 bases beyond the gene matches. The germline V gene supplies CDR1 WSHSY and CDR2 SAAADI.

Sequencing was carried out using whole blood. This TCR came from an adult who was a healthcare worker with PCR-confirmed SARS-CoV-2 infection or an uninfected control (not recorded which). The sequence joins TRBV10-2 to TRBJ2-1, with TRBD2 matching 7 junction bases. The nucleotides read TGCGCCAGCGGGCTCGCGGGGGTAAGGGAGCAGTTCTTC. Its product reads: CASGLAGVREQFF.